The T cell receptor (beta chain) described here comes from a study of cytomegalovirus exposure and HLA in healthy donors. General observations from the study: Under in vitro conditions, a few CMV-associated chains were confirmed as specific for CMV antigens. Most TCR sequences showed up rarely, but some public TCRs showed up in many donors.

The repertoire was sequenced with immunoSEQ multiplex PCR; TCRdb's copy has only in-frame clones and lacks some. Of about 150,000 clones detected, 85% to 90% appear once; the ten largest clones hold 3% to 3.5%. This CDR3 region has 18 residues. V lost 3 bases to trimming and J lost 0 bases; unmatched junction nucleotides: 9. Germline values: CDR1 SGHAT, CDR2 FQDESV (reference sequence). Concerning this clone itself: Antigen unknown.

The sequence was collected from a young woman in good health and CMV-seropositive. The sequencing input was PBMCs. J is TRBJ2-3 and V is TRBV11-1, with TRBD2 matching 10 bases. The CDR3 is CASSFIREREGSTDTQYF. The CDR3 coding sequence is TGTGCCAGCAGCTTCATCCGTGAGCGGGAGGGCAGCACAGATACGCAGTATTTT.